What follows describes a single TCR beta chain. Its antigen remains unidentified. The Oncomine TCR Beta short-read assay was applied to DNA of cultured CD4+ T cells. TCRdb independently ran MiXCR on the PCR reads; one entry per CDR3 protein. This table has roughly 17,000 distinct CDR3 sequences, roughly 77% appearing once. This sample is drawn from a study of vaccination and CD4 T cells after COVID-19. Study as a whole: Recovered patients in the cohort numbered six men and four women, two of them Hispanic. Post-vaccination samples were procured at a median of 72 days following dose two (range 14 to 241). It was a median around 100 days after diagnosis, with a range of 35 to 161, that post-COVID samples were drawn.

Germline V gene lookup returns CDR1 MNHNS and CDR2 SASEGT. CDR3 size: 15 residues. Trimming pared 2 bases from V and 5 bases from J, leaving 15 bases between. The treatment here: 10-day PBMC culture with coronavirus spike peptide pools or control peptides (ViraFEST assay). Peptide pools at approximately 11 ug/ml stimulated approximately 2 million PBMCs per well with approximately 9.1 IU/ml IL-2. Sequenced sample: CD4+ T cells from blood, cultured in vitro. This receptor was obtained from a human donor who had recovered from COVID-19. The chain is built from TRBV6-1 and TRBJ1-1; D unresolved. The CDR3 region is CASSENPTRWTEAFF. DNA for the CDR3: TGTGCCAGCAGTGAAAATCCAACAAGGTGGACTGAAGCTTTCTTT.